One sample yielded the 30 T cell receptor beta chains listed below, sequenced in a study of cytomegalovirus exposure and HLA in healthy donors. PCR involved 60 Vbeta and 13 Jbeta primers. Only in-frame clones appear in the TCRdb table, and some are missing; sequencing was by immunoSEQ multiplex PCR. The sample consists of 200,000 to 250,000 clones, 70% to 85% of them appearing once. Sequenced: PBMCs. The origin of the receptors is a woman between 55 and 75 years old in good health and CMV-seropositive.

The chain is built from TRBV2 and TRBJ2-3; D perhaps matches TRBD2 (5 bases). Germline V gene sequence: CDR1 SNHLY, CDR2 FYNNEI. The V and J ends lost 10 bases and 5 bases respectively, with 13 bases between them. This CDR3 is 12 amino acids long. The CDR3 sequence is CATSPGKDTQYF. DNA for the CDR3: TGTGCCACCTCCCCGGGGAAAGATACGCAGTATTTT.

The rearrangement joins TRBV5-1 to TRBJ2-1; the D gene is possibly TRBD2 (9 bases). Germline V gene lookup returns CDR1 SGHRS and CDR2 YFSETQ. The CDR3 is 18 amino acids. V shed 3 bases and J shed 4 bases, with 23 bases lying between them. CDR3 residues: CASSSPQGASGTYNEQFF. The CDR3 coding sequence is TGCGCCAGCAGCTCTCCCCAGGGGGCTAGCGGGACTTACAATGAGCAGTTCTTC.

The chain uses TRBV2 and TRBJ2-7; TRBD1 matches at 8 bases. Unmatched junction bases numbered 3, after V lost 8 bases and J lost 6 bases. There are 11 residues in the CDR3. Germline loops: CDR1 SNHLY, CDR2 FYNNEI. The CDR3 DNA follows: TGTGCCAGCCGACAGGGGTTCGAGCAGTACTTC. Amino acid sequence: CASRQGFEQYF.

This chain links TRBV6-6 with TRBJ1-1, with TRBD1 identical over 11 bases. This CDR3 has 14 amino acids. Germline loops: CDR1 MNHNY, CDR2 SVGAGI (reference sequence). V lost 5 bases to trimming and J lost 6 bases; unmatched junction nucleotides: 5. The CDR3 DNA follows: TGTGCCAGCAGTCCCGGGACAGGGGGATCTGAAGCTTTCTTT. It codes for CASSPGTGGSEAFF.

The chain is built from TRBV27 and TRBJ2-7, with 10 nucleotides matching TRBD2. Germline values: CDR1 MNHEY, CDR2 SMNVEV (reference sequence). J lost 2 bases, V lost 5 bases, and 6 bases had no gene match. The length of the CDR3 is 15 residues. Here the CDR3 reads CASSSLTSGAYEQYF. CDR3 bases: TGTGCCAGCAGTAGTTTAACTAGCGGGGCCTACGAGCAGTACTTC.

V usage is TRBV18 and J usage is TRBJ2-7; 7 nucleotides agree with TRBD1. The CDR3 loop spans 13 amino acids. The junction had 4 bases not matched to a gene; V was cut back by 5 bases and J by 3 bases. CDR1 is KGHSH, CDR2 LQKENI, per germline. CDR3 residues: CASSVGTVYEQYF. The CDR3 nucleotides are TGTGCCAGCTCAGTCGGGACAGTCTACGAGCAGTACTTC.

This clone was picked up one time. The chain uses TRBV7-3 and TRBJ2-1, with 7 bases that match TRBD2. The V gene end was trimmed by 2 bases and the J gene end by 5 bases; junction bases not matched to a gene: 9. Germline V gene data show CDR1 as SGHTA and CDR2 as FQGTGA. The CDR3 spans 16 residues. The CDR3 region has the DNA TGTGCCAGCAGCTTATCTGGGGGGGAGGGAAACAATGAGCAGTTCTTC. This sequence encodes CASSLSGGEGNNEQFF.

The chain uses TRBV5-4 and TRBJ1-1; D is uncertain. Germline V gives CDR1 SGHNT, CDR2 YYREEE (reference sequence). With 2 bases removed from V and 2 bases from J, the gap between germline ends came to 10 bases. The CDR3 loop spans 14 amino acids. CDR3 in amino acids: CASSLSPINTEAFF. DNA of the CDR3: TGTGCCAGCAGCTTAAGTCCTATCAACACTGAAGCTTTCTTT.

The chain employs TRBV28 and TRBJ1-4; 9 positions agree with TRBD1. Germline V CDR1 and CDR2: MDHEN, SYDVKM. This CDR3 contains 15 residues. Trimming removed 5 bases from V and 5 bases from J; junction bases left unmatched: 6. In nucleotides, the CDR3 is TGTGCCAGCAGTCGGCCAGGACAGGGGAATGAAAAACTGTTTTTT. Its protein is CASSRPGQGNEKLFF.

This clone was observed a handful of times. This sequence joins TRBV28 and TRBJ1-5, with 8 bases aligning to TRBD1. The CDR3 has 16 residues. Germline V lookup: CDR1 MDHEN, CDR2 SYDVKM. V lost 2 bases, J lost 4 bases, and 7 bases stayed unmatched. The CDR3 nucleotides read TGTGCCAGCAGTTTAGGAAGGACAGGGTATAATCAGCCCCAGCATTTT. This gives the protein CASSLGRTGYNQPQHF.

This sequence joins TRBV5-1 and TRBJ2-7, with TRBD1 as a possible D gene (5 bases). Trimming removed 0 bases at V and 2 bases at J, with 12 bases between. Germline V gives CDR1 SGHRS, CDR2 YFSETQ. CDR3 size: 15 residues. CDR3 sequence reads: CASSLVDNHPYEQYF. The CDR3 DNA reads TGCGCCAGCAGCTTGGTGGACAATCATCCCTACGAGCAGTACTTC.

The V call is TRBV10-3, the J call TRBJ2-7; D not certain. The length of the CDR3 is 14 residues. V lost 3 bases, J lost 2 bases, and 11 bases lay in between. Per the germline V gene, CDR1 is ENHRY and CDR2 is SYGVKD. The CDR3, as DNA: TGTGCCATCAGTGAATTTACAACAGCCTACGAGCAGTACTTC. This sequence encodes CAISEFTTAYEQYF.

The chain has TRBV5-1 and TRBJ1-1, with D maybe TRBD1 (5 bases). Germline V CDR1 and CDR2: SGHRS, YFSETQ. V was clipped by 4 bases and J by 5 bases, with 15 bases between them. The CDR3 is 14 residues long. The CDR3 DNA reads TGCGCCAGCAGCCTGGGACCCGGAGGGACTGAAGCTTTCTTT. Amino acids: CASSLGPGGTEAFF. The full variable domain, with the rest looked up from reference TRBV5-1 and TRBJ1-1, is KAGVTQTPRYLIKTRGQQVTLSCSPISGHRSVSWYQQTPGQGLQFLFEYFSETQRNKGNFPGRFSGRQFSNSRSEMNVSTLELGDSALYLCASSLGPGGTEAFFGQGTRLTVV.

CDR3: CASSLTGTGADVYTF. CDR3 DNA sequence: TGCGCCAGCAGCTTAACCGGGACAGGGGCTGATGTCTACACCTTC. This sequence joins TRBV5-1 and TRBJ1-2; 10 bases are a match to TRBD1. This CDR3 is 15 amino acids long. Per the germline V gene, CDR1 is SGHRS and CDR2 is YFSETQ. Unmatched junction bases numbered 11, after V lost 2 bases and J lost 10 bases.

The rearrangement joins TRBV5-4 to TRBJ2-5; 7 bases fit TRBD2. Germline assignment: CDR1 SGHNT and CDR2 YYREEE (reference sequence). The CDR3 is 14 residues long. The trim removed 4 bases at V and 4 bases at J, leaving 7 bases unmatched. CDR3 nucleotides: TGTGCCAGCAGCACAACCACGGGGGGAGAGACCCAGTACTTC. Translation: CASSTTTGGETQYF.

The chain carries TRBV2 and TRBJ2-2; TRBD1 matches 10 bases. The CDR3 has 14 amino acids. The junction had 4 bases not matched to a gene; V was cut back by 8 bases and J by 4 bases. CDR1 is SNHLY and CDR2 is FYNNEI in the germline V gene. CDR3 residues: CASPRDRGTGELFF. The CDR3 DNA reads as TGTGCCAGCCCAAGGGACAGGGGCACCGGGGAGCTGTTTTTT.

The V gene is TRBV5-1, the J gene TRBJ2-7; a possible D gene is TRBD2 (5 bases). The germline V gene encodes CDR1 SGHRS and CDR2 YFSETQ. The CDR3 is made up of 16 amino acids. Trimming pared 2 bases from V and 6 bases from J, leaving 21 bases between. CDR3 protein: CASSLFYNGETGEQYF. The CDR3 region has the DNA TGCGCCAGCAGCTTATTTTATAATGGGGAGACGGGCGAGCAGTACTTC.

The genes are TRBV2 and TRBJ2-1; a weak D match, TRBD1 (8 bases). Germline CDR1 reads SNHLY; CDR2 reads FYNNEI. Trimming left V 1 base short and J 3 bases short, with 10 bases between. The CDR3 length is 15 residues. The CDR3 region is CASSEDRGGYNEQFF. CDR3 in DNA: TGTGCCAGCAGTGAAGACAGGGGGGGCTACAATGAGCAGTTCTTC. The full variable domain, with the rest looked up from reference TRBV2 and TRBJ2-1, is EPEVTQTPSHQVTQMGQEVILRCVPISNHLYFYWYRQILGQKVEFLVSFYNNEISEKSEIFDDQFSVERPDGSNFTLKIRSTKLEDSAMYFCASSEDRGGYNEQFFGPGTRLTVL.

The chain recombines TRBV6-6 with TRBJ1-5, with unresolved D. V lost 2 bases, J lost 7 bases, and 12 bases lay in between. Per the germline V gene, CDR1 is MNHNY and CDR2 is SVGAGI (reference sequence). The CDR3 contains 14 residues. CDR3: CASSYDRGGQPQHF. CDR3 DNA: TGTGCCAGCAGTTACGATCGGGGAGGCCAGCCCCAGCATTTT.

The chain uses TRBV18 and TRBJ2-5, with a weak D call TRBD1 (6 bases). The germline V gene encodes CDR1 KGHSH and CDR2 LQKENI. This CDR3 contains 14 residues. Between the trimmed V and J ends, which lost 2 bases and 2 bases, there was a span of 9 bases. This chain's CDR3 is CASSPGQTQETQYF. The CDR3 coding sequence is TGTGCCAGCTCACCAGGACAGACGCAAGAGACCCAGTACTTC. The variable domain in full, completed from reference TRBV18 and TRBJ2-5, reads NAGVMQNPRHLVRRRGQEARLRCSPMKGHSHVYWYRQLPEEGLKFMVYLQKENIIDESGMPKERFSAEFPKEGPSILRIQQVVRGDSAAYFCASSPGQTQETQYFGPGTRLLVL.

The table lists this clone with a count of one. This chain joins TRBV5-4 and TRBJ2-5; 10 bases agree with TRBD2. Trimming at V came to 4 bases and at J to 5 bases, leaving 8 bases not matched to a gene. The CDR3 runs to 15 residues. Germline V gene sequence: CDR1 SGHNT, CDR2 YYREEE (reference sequence). This CDR3 is CASSKAGGPRETQYF. CDR3 nucleotides: TGTGCCAGCAGCAAAGCGGGAGGGCCGCGCGAGACCCAGTACTTC.

The V gene is TRBV13, the J gene TRBJ2-3; D may be TRBD2 (6 bases). CDR3 length: 15 residues. V was shortened by 4 bases and J by 6 bases, with 17 bases between the two germline ends. Germline V gives CDR1 PRHDT, CDR2 FYEKMQ (reference sequence). CDR3 sequence (DNA): TGTGCCAGCAGCTCGACTAGTGGGGCGTGGGATACGCAGTATTTT. Protein: CASSSTSGAWDTQYF.

The chain employs TRBV30 and TRBJ2-5, with a possible D match to TRBD1 (7 bases). Trimming pared 7 bases from V and 6 bases from J, leaving 12 bases between. The CDR3 spans 11 residues. Germline CDR1 and CDR2: GTSNPN and SVGIG (reference sequence). This chain's CDR3 is CASGGLKTQYF. CDR3 coding DNA: TGTGCCTCAGGGGGGCTGAAGACCCAGTACTTC.

The V call is TRBV6-1, the J call TRBJ2-1, with 15 bases matching TRBD2. There are 18 residues in the CDR3. Germline loops: CDR1 MNHNS, CDR2 SASEGT. With V trimmed by 5 bases and J by 9 bases, 14 bases remained unmatched. CDR3 sequence: CASSQEGLAGGRASEQFF. The DNA of the CDR3 is TGTGCCAGCAGTCAAGAGGGACTAGCGGGGGGCAGGGCCAGTGAGCAGTTCTTC.

The chain recombines TRBV6-1 with TRBJ2-1; 11 nucleotides line up with TRBD2. Trimming removed 4 bases from V and 10 bases from J; junction bases left unmatched: 15. The CDR3 is made up of 17 amino acids. Per germline, CDR1 MNHNS and CDR2 SASEGT. CDR3 residues: CASSGLAGRGETREQFF. In nucleotides, the CDR3 is TGTGCCAGCAGTGGACTAGCGGGGCGGGGGGAGACTCGGGAGCAGTTCTTC.

The J gene is TRBJ2-3, the V gene TRBV4-1; D call uncertain. V was clipped by 0 bases and J by 4 bases, with 14 bases between them. Germline CDR1 and CDR2: MGHRA and YSYEKL. The length of the CDR3 is 16 residues. CDR3 loop: CASSQDQSQVADTQYF. CDR3 nucleotide sequence: TGCGCCAGCAGCCAAGATCAAAGTCAGGTAGCAGATACGCAGTATTTT.

This clone was observed a few times. The chain joins TRBV6-1 to TRBJ2-1, with a weak D call TRBD2 (5 bases). Per the germline V gene, CDR1 is MNHNS and CDR2 is SASEGT. V was clipped by 6 bases and J by 0 bases, with 12 bases between them. There are 15 residues in the CDR3. CDR3 bases: TGTGCCAGCAGACGGACGGGGAGCTCCTACAATGAGCAGTTCTTC. As protein: CASRRTGSSYNEQFF.

This chain joins TRBV5-4 and TRBJ2-4; no reliable D call. In germline, CDR1 is SGHNT, CDR2 YYREEE (reference sequence). The CDR3 sequence is 14 residues long. V was cut by 1 base and J by 0 bases, with 5 bases left in between. As DNA, the CDR3 is TGTGCCAGCAGCTTGAAACTAGCCAAAAACATTCAGTACTTC. It translates to CASSLKLAKNIQYF.

The chain carries TRBV5-1 and TRBJ1-1; D is possibly TRBD1 (6 bases). V lost 1 base and J lost 0, with 10 bases in between. Looked up from germline, CDR1 is SGHRS and CDR2 is YFSETQ. The CDR3 totals 15 residues. The CDR3 sequence: CASSLPRGLNTEAFF. As DNA, the CDR3 is TGCGCCAGCAGCTTGCCCAGGGGATTGAACACTGAAGCTTTCTTT.

The table lists this clone with a few counts. The chain uses TRBV19 and TRBJ2-2; 9 bases map to TRBD2. V shed 8 bases and J 4 bases; nucleotides not matched to a gene: 11. The germline CDR1 and CDR2 sequences are LNHDA and SQIVND (reference sequence). The CDR3 has 16 amino acids. DNA for the CDR3: TGTGCCAGTTTCTCGCGGGGGGGGCTTACCACCGGGGAGCTGTTTTTT. It is translated as CASFSRGGLTTGELFF.